Presented here are 17 T cell receptor beta chains from one specimen sequenced in a study of cytomegalovirus exposure and HLA in healthy donors. 13 Jbeta primers and 60 Vbeta primers were used for the PCR. Clones were read by immunoSEQ multiplex PCR, and TCRdb kept only the in-frame ones, dropping some. Among about 150,000 clones, roughly 80% were seen once, and the ten largest hold 10% to 12%. The material sequenced was PBMCs. Every receptor here comes from a man aged 18 to 30 in good health and CMV-seropositive.

The chain carries TRBV5-1 and TRBJ2-7; possible D gene TRBD2, 5 bases. Germline values: CDR1 SGHRS, CDR2 YFSETQ. The CDR3 has 14 residues. The V end was cut by 4 bases, the J end by 6 bases, with 17 bases between. The CDR3 sequence is CASSPSTLRGEQYF. The CDR3 coding sequence is TGCGCCAGCAGCCCCTCGACCTTACGGGGCGAGCAGTACTTC.

In this sample, this clone turned up a few times. This chain joins TRBV27 and TRBJ2-3, with D tentatively TRBD1 (5 bases). This CDR3 has 14 amino acids. CDR1 and CDR2 (germline): MNHEY, SMNVEV (reference sequence). V lost 3 bases to trimming and J lost 1 base, with 8 bases between them. The CDR3 nucleotides are TGTGCCAGCAGTTTGGCACAGGGCACAGATACGCAGTATTTT. Amino acid sequence: CASSLAQGTDTQYF.

This rearrangement joins TRBV27 to TRBJ2-1; TRBD2 might be the D (5 bases). In germline, CDR1 is MNHEY, CDR2 SMNVEV (reference sequence). There are 16 residues in the CDR3. Trimming pared 7 bases from V and 1 base from J, leaving 17 bases between. CDR3 DNA sequence: TGTGCCAGCAAACCGACTATCGGGCGGTCCTACAATGAGCAGTTCTTC. As protein: CASKPTIGRSYNEQFF.

CDR3 sequence: CASSPLGQGVALGYEQYF. The CDR3, as DNA: TGCGCCAGCAGCCCCCTCGGACAGGGGGTAGCTCTGGGCTACGAGCAGTACTTC. The chain carries TRBV5-1 and TRBJ2-7; 10 nucleotides line up with TRBD1. J gave up 3 bases and V 4 bases, and 16 bases lay outside the gene matches. Germline CDR1 is SGHRS and CDR2 is YFSETQ. This CDR3 has 18 amino acids.

The V gene is TRBV6-1, the J gene TRBJ2-7; TRBD2 agrees at 10 bases. The CDR3 extends over 13 amino acids. The V gene end was trimmed by 6 bases and the J gene end by 6 bases; junction bases not matched to a gene: 5. Germline V gene sequence: CDR1 MNHNS, CDR2 SASEGT. The CDR3 DNA sequence: TGTGCCAGCAGCCTGACTAGCGGGTCCGAGCAGTACTTC. Translated, it gives CASSLTSGSEQYF.

The table lists this clone with a few counts. CDR3 DNA: TGTGCCAGCAGTTTTACAGGTTCGGCCTACGAGCAGTACTTC. Residues: CASSFTGSAYEQYF. The chain combines TRBV28 with TRBJ2-7; TRBD1 is a possible D gene (5 bases). The V end lost 3 bases, the J end lost 2 bases, and 11 bases lay between the germline ends. This CDR3 contains 14 residues. In germline, CDR1 is MDHEN, CDR2 SYDVKM.

The chain has TRBV30 and TRBJ1-5, with 8 nucleotides matching TRBD1. CDR3 size: 16 residues. Germline assignment: CDR1 GTSNPN and CDR2 SVGIG (reference sequence). CDR3 bases: TGTGCTAGGCAACAGGGGGGCGGTTATAGCAATCAGCCCCAGCATTTT. Translating it yields CARQQGGGYSNQPQHF.

This chain links TRBV5-1 with TRBJ2-7, with a weak D call TRBD2 (5 bases). CDR1 is SGHRS and CDR2 is YFSETQ in the germline V gene. The CDR3 is 14 residues long. Trimming pared 2 bases from V and 1 base from J, leaving 10 bases between. The CDR3: CASSFLGSSYEQYF. The CDR3 DNA is TGCGCCAGCAGCTTCCTAGGGAGTTCCTACGAGCAGTACTTC.

V and J are TRBV7-9 and TRBJ2-2, with 12 bases fitting TRBD2. The J segment lost 6 bases and the V segment lost 6 bases, leaving 8 bases of the junction unmatched. The CDR3 has 16 amino acids. CDR1 and CDR2 (germline): SEHNR, FQNEAQ (reference sequence). The CDR3 sequence: CASSRLAGGPAGELFF. The CDR3 DNA follows: TGTGCCAGCAGTCGCCTAGCGGGAGGGCCCGCCGGGGAGCTGTTTTTT.

The V call is TRBV5-1, the J call TRBJ1-1; no clear D gene. Between the trimmed V and J ends, which lost 0 bases and 8 bases, there was a span of 5 bases. The CDR3 length is 11 residues. The germline CDR1 and CDR2 sequences are SGHRS and YFSETQ. Written as DNA, the CDR3 is TGCGCCAGCAGCTTGGGAGGGGAAGCTTTCTTT. Its protein is CASSLGGEAFF.

The chain recombines TRBV5-1 with TRBJ2-3; D is possibly TRBD2 (6 bases). This CDR3 spans 12 amino acids. The V end lost 4 bases, the J end lost 5 bases, and 8 bases lay between the germline ends. The germline V gene encodes CDR1 SGHRS and CDR2 YFSETQ. In nucleotides, the CDR3 is TGCGCCAGCAGCCCGGGAGTAGATACGCAGTATTTT. This translates into CASSPGVDTQYF.

The rearrangement uses TRBV5-1 and TRBJ2-3, with D maybe TRBD1 (5 bases). Trimming cost V 1 base and J 5 bases, with 20 bases left between them. Germline V gives CDR1 SGHRS, CDR2 YFSETQ. The CDR3 is 17 amino acids. CDR3 sequence (DNA): TGCGCCAGCAGCTTGCGCCCCAACATGGGGCAAGGAGATACGCAGTATTTT. Its protein product is CASSLRPNMGQGDTQYF.

This clone occurred a few times. One end of the junction does not line up with germline, which may come from a read error. J is TRBJ2-7 and V is TRBV7-9; TRBD2 agrees at 10 bases. Germline V CDR1 and CDR2: SEHNR, FQNEAQ (reference sequence). There are 16 residues in the CDR3. CDR3: CASSSFSGTSAYERYF. The CDR3 DNA reads as TGTGCCAGCAGCTCCTTCTCCGGGACTAGCGCCTACGAGCGGTACTTC.

Details on this clone: The same CDR3 also results from other DNA sequences found in this sample. The J gene is TRBJ2-3, the V gene TRBV30; the match to TRBD2 covers 9 bases. Germline loops: CDR1 GTSNPN, CDR2 SVGIG (reference sequence). Trimming removed 8 bases from V and 4 bases from J; junction bases left unmatched: 16. CDR3 length equals 16 residues. CDR3 region: CARGRAGTSFSDTQYF. In nucleotides, the CDR3 is TGTGCCAGAGGGAGGGCCGGGACTAGCTTTTCAGATACGCAGTATTTT. Full variable domain (rest looked up from reference TRBV30 and TRBJ2-3): SQTIHQWPATLVQPVGSPLSLECTVEGTSNPNLYWYRQAAGRGLQLLFYSVGIGQISSEVPQNLSASRPQDRQFILSSKKLLLSDSGFYLCARGRAGTSFSDTQYFGPGTRLTVL.

With respect to this clone: A junction boundary mismatches the germline segment, possibly from a read error. This chain links TRBV7-9 with TRBJ2-5, with D possibly TRBD2 on 5 matching bases. The J call may be in error: the DNA end matches TRBJ2-7 better. Germline CDR1 reads SEHNR; CDR2 reads FQNEAQ (reference sequence). The CDR3 runs to 12 residues. The CDR3 DNA reads as TGTTCCAGCAGCTTCGACTACCACGAGCAGTACTTC. It codes for CSSSFDYHEQYF.

This clone has more than one count but fewer than ten. The chain links TRBV6-5 to TRBJ1-5; 8 positions agree with TRBD1. Germline trimming cut 6 bases from V and 6 bases from J; bases unmatched to any gene: 7. Germline CDR1 MNHEY, CDR2 SVGAGI. The CDR3 is 14 amino acids. As DNA, the CDR3 is TGTGCCAGCAGCCCTGGACAGGGTGGTCAGCCCCAGCATTTT. It encodes CASSPGQGGQPQHF.

Only a few counts were recorded for this clone. This chain connects TRBV29-1 to TRBJ2-7; D is perhaps TRBD2 (6 bases). Germline loops: CDR1 SQVTM, CDR2 ANQGSEA. Between the trimmed V and J ends, which lost 3 bases and 2 bases, there was a span of 14 bases. The CDR3 has 14 amino acids. The CDR3 loop reads CSVELGSSTYEQYF. The CDR3 region has the DNA TGCAGCGTTGAGCTCGGGAGCTCGACCTACGAGCAGTACTTC.